These 5 T cell receptor beta chains were all obtained from the same sample, sequenced in a study of blood T cells in healthy people across ages. The use of a sample-barcoded 5' primer and a J-beta primer mix characterized a second PCR of roughly 7 to 12 cycles. From the 5' RACE reads, TCRdb called clonotypes with MiXCR, one entry per CDR3 protein. The table includes approximately 1,100,000 distinct CDR3 sequences, more than 35% detected once. Specimen: blood. The receptors stem from a woman aged 55-70 years in good health.

The chain uses TRBV14 and TRBJ2-6, with no clear D. There are 18 residues in the CDR3. Trimming removed 4 bases from V and 0 bases from J, with 16 bases in between. Germline values: CDR1 SGHDN, CDR2 FVKESK. Here the CDR3 DNA reads TGTGCCAGCAGCCCAATTAGTCAATTCAGCTCTGGGGCCAACGTCCTGACTTTC. It is translated as CASSPISQFSSGANVLTF.

In this sample, this clonotype turned up once. The V gene is TRBV20-1, the J gene TRBJ2-1; 7 positions agree with TRBD1. From germline, CDR1 is DFQATT and CDR2 SNEGSKA (reference sequence). This CDR3 comprises 16 residues. The junction had 7 bases not matched to a gene; V was cut back by 2 bases and J by 0 bases. The CDR3 loop reads CSARPPTGSSYNEQFF. The DNA of the CDR3 is TGCAGTGCTAGACCTCCGACAGGGAGCTCCTACAATGAGCAGTTCTTC.

The chain recombines TRBV27 with TRBJ2-7; possible D gene TRBD1, 6 bases. The CDR3 covers 15 residues. The V gene lost 4 bases and the J gene lost 3 bases, with 16 bases spanning the gap. The germline V gene encodes CDR1 MNHEY and CDR2 SMNVEV (reference sequence). CDR3 DNA: TGTGCCAGCAGTTACTCACAGGGTATCTTCTACGAGCAGTACTTC. Its translation: CASSYSQGIFYEQYF.

The chain recombines TRBV12-3 or TRBV12-4 with TRBJ2-1, with D tentatively TRBD2 (6 bases). This CDR3 spans 17 amino acids. V lost 4 bases and J 0 bases, leaving 16 bases between the germline ends. DNA for the CDR3: TGTGCCAGCAGTTCCGGGGTCGGAGGGAGCTCCTACAATGAGCAGTTCTTC. It translates to CASSSGVGGSSYNEQFF.

This clonotype was detected ten times or more. The chain has TRBV6-1 and TRBJ1-1; D possibly corresponds to TRBD1 (6 bases). The CDR3 has 17 amino acids. Trimming left V 2 bases short and J 1 base short, with 17 bases between. Per the germline V gene, CDR1 is MNHNS and CDR2 is SASEGT. The CDR3 DNA reads as TGTGCCAGCAGTGAAAGACGGAGGGGGACCCGGAACACTGAAGCTTTCTTT. This sequence encodes CASSERRRGTRNTEAFF.